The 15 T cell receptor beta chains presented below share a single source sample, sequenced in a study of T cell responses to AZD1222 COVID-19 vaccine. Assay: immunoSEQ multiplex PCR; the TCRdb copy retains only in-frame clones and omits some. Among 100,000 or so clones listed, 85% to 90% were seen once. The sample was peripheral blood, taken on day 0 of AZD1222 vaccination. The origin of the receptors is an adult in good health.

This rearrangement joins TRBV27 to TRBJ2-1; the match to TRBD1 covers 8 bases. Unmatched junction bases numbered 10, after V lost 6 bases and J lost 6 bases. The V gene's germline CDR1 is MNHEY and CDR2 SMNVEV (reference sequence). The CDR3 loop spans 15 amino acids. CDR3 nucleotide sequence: TGTGCCAGCAGAGGCGTGGGACAGGACCGCAATGAGCAGTTCTTC. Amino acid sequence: CASRGVGQDRNEQFF.

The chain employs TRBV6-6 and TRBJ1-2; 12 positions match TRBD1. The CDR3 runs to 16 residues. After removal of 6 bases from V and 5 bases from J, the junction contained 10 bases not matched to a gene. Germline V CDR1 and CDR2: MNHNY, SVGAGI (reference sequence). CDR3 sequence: CASRRPGQGAEYGYTF. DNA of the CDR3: TGTGCCAGCAGGCGACCGGGACAGGGGGCTGAATATGGCTACACCTTC.

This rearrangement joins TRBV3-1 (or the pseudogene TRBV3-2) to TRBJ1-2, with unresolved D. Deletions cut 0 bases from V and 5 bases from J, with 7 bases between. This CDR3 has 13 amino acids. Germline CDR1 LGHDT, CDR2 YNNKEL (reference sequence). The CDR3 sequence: CASSQDLDYGYTF. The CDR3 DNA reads TGTGCCAGCAGCCAAGACTTGGATTATGGCTACACCTTC.

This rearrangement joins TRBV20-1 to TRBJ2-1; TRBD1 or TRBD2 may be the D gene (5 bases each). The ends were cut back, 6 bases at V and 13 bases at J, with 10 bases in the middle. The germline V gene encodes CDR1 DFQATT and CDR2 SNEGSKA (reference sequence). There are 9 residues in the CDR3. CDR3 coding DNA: TGCAGTGCAATGAGGGGACAGTTCTTC. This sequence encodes CSAMRGQFF.

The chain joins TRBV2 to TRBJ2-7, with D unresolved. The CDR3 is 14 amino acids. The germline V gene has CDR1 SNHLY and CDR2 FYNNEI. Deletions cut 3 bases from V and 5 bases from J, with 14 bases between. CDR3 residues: CASSDPPTNDEQYF. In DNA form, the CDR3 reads TGTGCCAGCAGTGATCCCCCGACCAACGACGAGCAGTACTTC.

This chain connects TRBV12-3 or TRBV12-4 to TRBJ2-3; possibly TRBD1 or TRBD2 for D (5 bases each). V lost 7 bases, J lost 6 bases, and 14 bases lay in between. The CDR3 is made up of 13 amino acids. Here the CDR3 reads CASNLGAHDTQYF. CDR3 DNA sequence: TGTGCCAGCAACCTCGGGGCCCACGATACGCAGTATTTT.

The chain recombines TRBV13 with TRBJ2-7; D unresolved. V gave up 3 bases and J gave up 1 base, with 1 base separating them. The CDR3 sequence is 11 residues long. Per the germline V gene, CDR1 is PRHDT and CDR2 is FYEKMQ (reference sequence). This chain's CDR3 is CASSFSYEQYF. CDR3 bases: TGTGCCAGCAGCTTTTCCTACGAGCAGTACTTC.

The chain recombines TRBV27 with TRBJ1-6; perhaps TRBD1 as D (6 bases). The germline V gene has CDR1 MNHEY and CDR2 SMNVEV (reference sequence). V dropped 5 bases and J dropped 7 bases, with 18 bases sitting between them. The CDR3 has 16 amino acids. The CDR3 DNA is TGTGCCAGCAGTCCGACTTCCGGGACACGGAATTCACCCCTCCACTTT. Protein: CASSPTSGTRNSPLHF.

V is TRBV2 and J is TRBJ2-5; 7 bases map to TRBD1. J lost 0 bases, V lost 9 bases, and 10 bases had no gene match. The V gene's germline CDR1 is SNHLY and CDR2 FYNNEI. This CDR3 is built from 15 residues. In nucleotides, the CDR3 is TGTGCCAGATATGGGACAGCGGCATACCAAGAGACCCAGTACTTC. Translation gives CARYGTAAYQETQYF.

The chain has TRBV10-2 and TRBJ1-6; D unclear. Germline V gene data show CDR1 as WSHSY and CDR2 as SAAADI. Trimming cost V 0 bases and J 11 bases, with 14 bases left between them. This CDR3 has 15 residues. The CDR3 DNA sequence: TGCGCCAGCAGTGAGTCACTCCCGGGTTTAGCACCCCTCCACTTT. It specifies CASSESLPGLAPLHF.

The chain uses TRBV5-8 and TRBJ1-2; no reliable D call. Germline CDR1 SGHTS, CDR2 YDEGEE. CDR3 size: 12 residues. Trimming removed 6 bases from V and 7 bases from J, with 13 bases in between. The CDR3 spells CASKPPGSGYTF. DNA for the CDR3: TGTGCCAGCAAACCCCCTGGGAGTGGCTACACCTTC.

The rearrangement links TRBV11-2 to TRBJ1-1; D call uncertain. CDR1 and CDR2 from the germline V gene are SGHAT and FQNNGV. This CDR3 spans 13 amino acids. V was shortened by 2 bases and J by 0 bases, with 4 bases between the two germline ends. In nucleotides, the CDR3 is TGTGCCAGCAGCTTACAGGTGAACACTGAAGCTTTCTTT. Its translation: CASSLQVNTEAFF.

The CDR3 protein is CASRGMGGAYNEQFF. CDR3 DNA sequence: TGTGCCAGCAGGGGCATGGGGGGCGCCTACAATGAGCAGTTCTTC. This sequence joins TRBV6-5 and TRBJ2-1, with D perhaps assigned TRBD1 or TRBD2 (6 bases each). Germline lookup yields CDR1 MNHEY and CDR2 SVGAGI. CDR3 length: 15 residues. V shed 6 bases and J shed 2 bases, with 14 bases lying between them.

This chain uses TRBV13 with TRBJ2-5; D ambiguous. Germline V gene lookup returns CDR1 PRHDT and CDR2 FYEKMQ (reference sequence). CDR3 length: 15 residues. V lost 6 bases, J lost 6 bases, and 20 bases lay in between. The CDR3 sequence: CASSSGGRPIQTQYF. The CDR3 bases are TGTGCCAGCAGTTCGGGTGGTAGGCCCATCCAGACCCAGTACTTC.

The CDR3 spells CAWSVRGNQPQHF. The CDR3, as DNA: TGTGCCTGGAGTGTACGGGGGAATCAGCCCCAGCATTTT. The chain employs TRBV30 and TRBJ1-5, with D maybe TRBD1 (5 bases). CDR3 length: 13 residues. Trimming pared 0 bases from V and 4 bases from J, leaving 7 bases between. Germline values: CDR1 GTSNPN, CDR2 SVGIG (reference sequence).